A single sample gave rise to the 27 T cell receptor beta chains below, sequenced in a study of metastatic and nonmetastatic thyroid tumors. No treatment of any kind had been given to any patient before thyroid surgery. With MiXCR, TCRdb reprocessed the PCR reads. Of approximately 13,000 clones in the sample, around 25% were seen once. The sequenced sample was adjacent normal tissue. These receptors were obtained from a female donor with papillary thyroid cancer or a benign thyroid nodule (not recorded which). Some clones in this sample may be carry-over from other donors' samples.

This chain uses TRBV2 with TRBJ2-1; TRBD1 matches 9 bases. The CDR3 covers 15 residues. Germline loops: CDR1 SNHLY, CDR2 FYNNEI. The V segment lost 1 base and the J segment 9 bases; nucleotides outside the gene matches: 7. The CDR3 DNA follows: TGTGCCAGCAGTGAAGGACAGGGGGGAAACGTTGAGCAGTTCTTC. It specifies CASSEGQGGNVEQFF.

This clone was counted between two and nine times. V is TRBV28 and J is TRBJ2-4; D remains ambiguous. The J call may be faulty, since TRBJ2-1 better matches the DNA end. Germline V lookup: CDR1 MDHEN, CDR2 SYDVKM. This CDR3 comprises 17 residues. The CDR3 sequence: CASSVPIGKPVVGCQFF. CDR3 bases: TGTGCCAGCAGTGTCCCCATCGGTAAGCCAGTTGTGGGGTGTCAGTTCTTC.

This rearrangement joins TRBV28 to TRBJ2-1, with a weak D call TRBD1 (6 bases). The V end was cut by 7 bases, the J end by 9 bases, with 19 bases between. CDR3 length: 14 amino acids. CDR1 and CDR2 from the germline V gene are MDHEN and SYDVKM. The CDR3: CASIKDSGVVEQFF. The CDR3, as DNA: TGTGCCAGCATCAAGGACAGTGGCGTTGTTGAGCAGTTCTTC.

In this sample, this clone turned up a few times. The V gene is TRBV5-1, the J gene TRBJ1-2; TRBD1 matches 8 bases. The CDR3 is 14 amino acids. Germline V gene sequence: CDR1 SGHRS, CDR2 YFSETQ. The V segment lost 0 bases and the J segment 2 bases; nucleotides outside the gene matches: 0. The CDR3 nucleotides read TGCGCCAGCAGCTTGGGGGACAGGAACTATGGCTACACCTTC. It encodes CASSLGDRNYGYTF.

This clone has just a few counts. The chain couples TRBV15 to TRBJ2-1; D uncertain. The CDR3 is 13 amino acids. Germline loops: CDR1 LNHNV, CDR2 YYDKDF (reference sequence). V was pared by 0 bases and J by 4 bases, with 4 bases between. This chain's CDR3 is CATSRERYNEQFF. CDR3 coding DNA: TGTGCCACCAGCAGAGAACGGTACAATGAGCAGTTCTTC.

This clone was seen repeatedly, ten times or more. CDR3 amino acids: CSAASRLNTEAFF. The CDR3 bases are TGCAGTGCTGCCTCCCGACTGAACACTGAAGCTTTCTTT. The chain is built from TRBV20-1 and TRBJ1-1, with unresolved D. The CDR3 runs 13 residues. V was pared by 5 bases and J by 0 bases, with 10 bases between. Germline CDR1 is DFQATT and CDR2 is SNEGSKA (reference sequence).

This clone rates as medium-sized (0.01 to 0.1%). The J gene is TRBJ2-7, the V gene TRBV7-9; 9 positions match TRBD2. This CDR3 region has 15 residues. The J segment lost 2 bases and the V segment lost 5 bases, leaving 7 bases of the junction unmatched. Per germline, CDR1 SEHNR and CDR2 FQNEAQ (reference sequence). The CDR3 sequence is CASSPTAGGTYEQYF. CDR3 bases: TGTGCCAGCAGCCCCACTGCGGGAGGGACCTACGAGCAGTACTTC.

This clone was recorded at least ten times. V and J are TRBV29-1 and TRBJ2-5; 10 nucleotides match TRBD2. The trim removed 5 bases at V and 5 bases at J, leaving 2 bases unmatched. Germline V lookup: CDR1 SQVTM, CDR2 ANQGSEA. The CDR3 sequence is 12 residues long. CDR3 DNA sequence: TGCAGCGTTACTAGCGGGACGGAGACCCAGTACTTC. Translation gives CSVTSGTETQYF.

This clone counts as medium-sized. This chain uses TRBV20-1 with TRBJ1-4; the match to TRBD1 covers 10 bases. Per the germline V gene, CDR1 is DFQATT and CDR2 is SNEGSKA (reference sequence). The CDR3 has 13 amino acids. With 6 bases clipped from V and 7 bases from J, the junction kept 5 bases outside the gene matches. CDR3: CSAHDRGREKLFF. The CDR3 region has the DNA TGCAGTGCCCATGACAGGGGGCGTGAAAAACTGTTTTTT.

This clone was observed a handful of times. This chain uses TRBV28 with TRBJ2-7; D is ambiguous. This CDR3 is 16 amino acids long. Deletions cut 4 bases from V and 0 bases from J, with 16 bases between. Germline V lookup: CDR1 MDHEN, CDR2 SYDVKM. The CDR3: CASSSAETRSSYEQYF. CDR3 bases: TGTGCCAGCAGTTCAGCTGAGACGCGGAGCTCCTACGAGCAGTACTTC.

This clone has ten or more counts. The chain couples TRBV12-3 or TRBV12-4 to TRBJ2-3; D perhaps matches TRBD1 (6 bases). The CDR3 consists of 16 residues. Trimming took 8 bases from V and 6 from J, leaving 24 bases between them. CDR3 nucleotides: TGTGCCAGCGGTGAAACGGGTCTACAGGGTTCGGATACGCAGTATTTT. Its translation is CASGETGLQGSDTQYF.

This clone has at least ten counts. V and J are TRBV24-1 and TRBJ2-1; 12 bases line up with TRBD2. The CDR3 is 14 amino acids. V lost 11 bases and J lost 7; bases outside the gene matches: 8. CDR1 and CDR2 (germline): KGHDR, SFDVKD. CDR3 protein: CAISSGRDMNEQFF. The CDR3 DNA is TGTGCCATATCTAGCGGGAGGGATATGAATGAGCAGTTCTTC.

The CDR3 DNA follows: TGTGCCAGCAGTTTGGGGGGAGATCTACCTGGGGCCAACGTCCTGACTTTC. It translates to CASSLGGDLPGANVLTF. The chain uses TRBV12-3 or TRBV12-4 and TRBJ2-6, with D possibly being TRBD2 (6 bases). CDR3 length: 17 residues. Trimming left V 3 bases short and J 2 bases short, with 14 bases between.

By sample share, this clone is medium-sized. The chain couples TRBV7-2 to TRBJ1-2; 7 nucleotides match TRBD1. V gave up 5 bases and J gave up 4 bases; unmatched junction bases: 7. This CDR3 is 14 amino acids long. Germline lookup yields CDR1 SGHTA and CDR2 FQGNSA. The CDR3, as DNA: TGTGCCAGCAGCCCCGGACAGGCTGGCTATGGCTACACCTTC. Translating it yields CASSPGQAGYGYTF.

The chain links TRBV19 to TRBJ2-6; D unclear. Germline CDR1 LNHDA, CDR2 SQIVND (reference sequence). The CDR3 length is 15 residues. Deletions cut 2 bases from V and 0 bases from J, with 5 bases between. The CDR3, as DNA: TGTGCCAGTAGTATAAAGAACTCTGGGGCCAACGTCCTGACTTTC. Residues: CASSIKNSGANVLTF.

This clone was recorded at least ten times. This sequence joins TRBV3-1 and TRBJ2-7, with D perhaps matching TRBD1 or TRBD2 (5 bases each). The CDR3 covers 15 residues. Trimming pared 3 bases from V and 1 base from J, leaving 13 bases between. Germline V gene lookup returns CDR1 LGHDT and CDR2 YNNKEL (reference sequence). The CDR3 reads CASSQAGTGSYEQYF. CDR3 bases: TGTGCCAGCAGCCAGGCCGGGACGGGGTCCTACGAGCAGTACTTC.

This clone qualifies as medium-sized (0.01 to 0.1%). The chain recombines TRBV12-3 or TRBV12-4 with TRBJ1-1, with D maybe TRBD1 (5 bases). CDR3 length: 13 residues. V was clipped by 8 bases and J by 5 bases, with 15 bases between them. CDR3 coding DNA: TGTGCCAGCGTATACGGTTGGGGGACTGAAGCTTTCTTT. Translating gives CASVYGWGTEAFF.

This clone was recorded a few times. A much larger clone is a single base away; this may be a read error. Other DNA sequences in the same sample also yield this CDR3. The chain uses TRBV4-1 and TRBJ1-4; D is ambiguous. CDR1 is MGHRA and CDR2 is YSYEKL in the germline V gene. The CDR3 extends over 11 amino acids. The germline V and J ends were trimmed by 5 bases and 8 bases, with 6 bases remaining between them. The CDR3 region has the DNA TGCGCCAGCAGCTTTGGGGAAAAACTGTTTTTT. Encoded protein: CASSFGEKLFF.

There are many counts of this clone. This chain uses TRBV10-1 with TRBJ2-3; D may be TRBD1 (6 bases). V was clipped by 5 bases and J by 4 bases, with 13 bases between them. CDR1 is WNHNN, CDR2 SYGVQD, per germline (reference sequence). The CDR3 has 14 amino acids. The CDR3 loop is CASSLGQSPDTQYF. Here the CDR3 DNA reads TGCGCCAGCAGTTTGGGACAAAGCCCAGATACGCAGTATTTT.

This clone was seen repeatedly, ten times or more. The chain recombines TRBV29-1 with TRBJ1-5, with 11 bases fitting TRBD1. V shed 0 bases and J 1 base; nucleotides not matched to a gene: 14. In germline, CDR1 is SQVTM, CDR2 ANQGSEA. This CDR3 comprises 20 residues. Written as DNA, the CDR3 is TGCAGCGTTGAAGATCTGGCTTGGGACAGGGGGGCGGGGAGCAATCAGCCCCAGCATTTT. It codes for CSVEDLAWDRGAGSNQPQHF.

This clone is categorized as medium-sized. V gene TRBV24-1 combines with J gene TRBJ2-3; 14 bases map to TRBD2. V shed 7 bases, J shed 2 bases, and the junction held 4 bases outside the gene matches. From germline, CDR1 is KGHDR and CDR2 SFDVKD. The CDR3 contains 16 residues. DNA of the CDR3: TGTGCCACCAGCGTGACTAGCGGGAGGGACACAGATACGCAGTATTTT. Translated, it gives CATSVTSGRDTDTQYF.

The CDR3 spells CASSLGVDTYGYTF. The CDR3 DNA reads TGTGCCAGCAGCTTAGGGGTAGACACCTATGGCTACACCTTC. The rearrangement links TRBV11-2 to TRBJ1-2; D is unresolved. The CDR3 consists of 14 residues. V lost 1 base, J lost 4 bases, and 10 bases lay in between. The germline V gene has CDR1 SGHAT and CDR2 FQNNGV.

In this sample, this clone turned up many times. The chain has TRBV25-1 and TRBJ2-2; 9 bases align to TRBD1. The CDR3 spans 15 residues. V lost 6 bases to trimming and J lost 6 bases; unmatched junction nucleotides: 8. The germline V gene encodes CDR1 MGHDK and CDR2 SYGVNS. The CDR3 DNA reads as TGTGCCAGCAGCCCGTCCGGGACAGGGTCCGGGGAGCTGTTTTTT. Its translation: CASSPSGTGSGELFF. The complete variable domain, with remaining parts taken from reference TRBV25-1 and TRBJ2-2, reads EADIYQTPRYLVIGTGKKITLECSQTMGHDKMYWYQQDPGMELHLIHYSYGVNSTEKGDLSSESTVSRIRTEHFPLTLESARPSHTSQYLCASSPSGTGSGELFFGEGSRLTVL.

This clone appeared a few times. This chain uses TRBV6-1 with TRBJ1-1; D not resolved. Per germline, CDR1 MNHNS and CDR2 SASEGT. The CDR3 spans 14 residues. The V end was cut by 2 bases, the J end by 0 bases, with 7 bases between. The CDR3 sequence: CASSEWILNTEAFF. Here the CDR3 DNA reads TGTGCCAGCAGTGAATGGATATTGAACACTGAAGCTTTCTTT.

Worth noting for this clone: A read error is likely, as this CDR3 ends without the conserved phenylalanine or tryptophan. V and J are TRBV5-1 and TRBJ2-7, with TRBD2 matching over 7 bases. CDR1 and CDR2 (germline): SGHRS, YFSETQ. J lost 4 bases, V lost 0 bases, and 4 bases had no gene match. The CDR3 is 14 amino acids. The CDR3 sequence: CASSLGLAVYEQYL. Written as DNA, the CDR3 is TGCGCCAGCAGCTTGGGTCTAGCGGTTTACGAGCAGTACCTC.

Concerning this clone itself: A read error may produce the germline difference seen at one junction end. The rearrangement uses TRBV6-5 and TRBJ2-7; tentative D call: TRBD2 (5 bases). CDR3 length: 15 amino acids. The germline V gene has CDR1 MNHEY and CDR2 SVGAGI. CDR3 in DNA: TGTGCCAGCAGTTTTCAGGAGGAGTGGTACTACGAGGAGTACTTC. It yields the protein CASSFQEEWYYEEYF.

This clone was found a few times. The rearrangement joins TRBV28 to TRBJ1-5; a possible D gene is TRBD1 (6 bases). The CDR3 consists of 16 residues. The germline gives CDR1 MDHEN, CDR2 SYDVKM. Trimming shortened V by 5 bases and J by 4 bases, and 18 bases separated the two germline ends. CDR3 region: CASSHHRDYRNQPQHF. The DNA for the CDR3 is TGTGCCAGCAGTCACCACAGGGATTATAGAAATCAGCCCCAGCATTTT.